The clone carrying this T cell receptor (beta chain) was picked up a small number of times. TCRdb ran MiXCR on the RT-PCR reads and lists one entry per CDR3 protein. The sample lists 800,000 to 1,000,000 distinct CDR3 sequences, roughly 18% occurring once. This entry belongs to a study of patients and donors after allogeneic stem cell transplantation. This CDR3 is built from 12 residues. Trimming pared 6 bases from V and 4 bases from J, leaving 10 bases between. Germline V gives CDR1 ENHRY, CDR2 SYGVKD. Sequencing was performed on blood, either unsorted or a sorted T cell fraction (not recorded which). The receptor was isolated from a human donor who was either an allogeneic HSCT recipient or a stem cell or donor lymphocyte infusion donor (not recorded which). It is not recorded whose cells these are; they may come from a transplant donor. The V gene is TRBV10-3, the J gene TRBJ2-7; D might be TRBD1 (6 bases). The CDR3 reads CAISEDSYEQYF. CDR3 nucleotide sequence: TGTGCCATCAGCGAGGACAGTTACGAGCAGTACTTC.